Included here is one T cell receptor beta chain sequence, with context. The CDR3 totals 15 residues. Germline V lookup: CDR1 SGDLS, CDR2 YYNGEE. V was pared by 3 bases and J by 4 bases, with 17 bases between. The sample is drawn from a study of blood T cell repertoires in COVID-19. Study information: COVID-19 samples, acute and convalescent, were from the United States, Italy and Spain. From T cells, B-cell-depleted T cells, or PBMCs came the material, which was cDNA or gDNA.

Per the original methods: Amplification of reference gene primers was used by the study to estimate nucleated cell counts. Sequencing was performed with immunoSEQ multiplex PCR; in TCRdb, only in-frame clones are kept and a portion is missing. The V and J calls and clone size are taken from that table; D and trimming were inferred from the DNA. Of 120,000 or so clones listed, roughly 78% are singletons. This sequence originates from a man aged 55 to 70 with active or convalescent COVID-19. The J gene is TRBJ2-7, the V gene TRBV9; a possible D gene is TRBD2 (5 bases). Sequencing was carried out using peripheral blood. The CDR3: CASSAHEGRQYEQYF. CDR3 sequence (DNA): TGTGCCAGCAGCGCCCACGAGGGCAGACAATACGAGCAGTACTTC.